Reported below is one T cell receptor (beta chain). Its antigen is currently unknown. Generated by immunoSEQ multiplex PCR, the TCRdb table keeps only in-frame clones and is missing some. The sample lists 10,000 to 15,000 clones; around 76% were seen once. The germline gives CDR1 SGHTA, CDR2 FQGNSA. The ends were cut back, 8 bases at V and 6 bases at J, with 16 bases in the middle. This CDR3 has 14 residues. The data derive from a study of a mutant IDH1 vaccine in newly diagnosed glioma. Study overall: Vaccinations were initiated 4-6 weeks following radiotherapy alone, or were given together with temozolomide cycles. Before enrollment, the patients had been treated with radiotherapy alone, temozolomide alone, or both together. Most of them had received both.

Time point indicated: week 47, end of study. It was 300 ug of mutant IDH1 20-mer peptide that made up each vaccine dose, given with topical imiquimod. The V call is TRBV7-2, the J call TRBJ2-2; possibly TRBD1 for D (6 bases). Sequencing used PBMCs, obtained from a glioma patient whose treatment included an IDH1 peptide vaccine. The TCR was taken from a woman aged 40 to 49 with glioma. The CDR3 region is CASGAGVRAGELFF. The CDR3 bases are TGTGCCAGCGGGGCAGGGGTGCGTGCCGGGGAGCTGTTTTTT.